This T cell receptor beta chain was identified in a study of cytomegalovirus exposure and HLA in healthy donors (dated by TCRdb to the late 2010s). Background on the whole study: According to a later analysis, one platform produced both the 100 to 150 validation repertoires and the 700 or so repertoires of the first cohort. To predict cytomegalovirus infection status, the study brought together high-throughput TCR immunosequencing, statistical association of individual TCRs with disease status, and machine learning. Besides the first cohort of roughly 640 subjects, a separate validation cohort made up of roughly 120 different subjects was used. The study was designed to test whether signatures of past pathogen exposure could be identified by cataloging public T cell receptors.

Paper-wide results and their limitations: The authors suggested that the approach could potentially be extended to other disease states and immunological phenotypes. A later analysis had no HLA typing for the validation cohort, so co-occurrence there was scored across all 110 or so repertoires. A total of about 180 TCR beta chains were listed by the study as associated with cytomegalovirus. In both the original and validation cohorts, the classifier was reported to diagnose cytomegalovirus status with high specificity and sensitivity. In a later analysis, TCRs clustered in the first cohort were found to also tend to co-occur in the 130 or so validation repertoires, with 85% to 95% of cluster scores above 0. In vitro tests confirmed that three of the cytomegalovirus-associated TCR beta chains recognize cytomegalovirus antigens. Most TCR sequences were seen in very few donors, while some public TCRs were found in many individuals.

The donors were included in the validation cohort of some 110 subjects, a group kept apart from the roughly 700-subject first cohort. As for this clone: Its antigen has not been determined. No qualities accompany the bases; no much larger clone lies one base away.

Libraries were prepared through the immunoSEQ multiplex PCR assay. The published analysis was carried out like this. To diagnose cytomegalovirus status from the catalog of TCR beta chain sequences, a statistical classification framework was built. Entries here come from immuneACCESS through TCRdb and include only in-frame sequences with V and J called. Some clones fail to appear in such tables; in the studies checked, an unresolved V gene covers under half of the shortfall, and the cause of the remainder is unknown. V and J calls and clone size are those listed in that table; D and trimming were worked out from the DNA. For this sample there are 150,000 to 200,000 clones; approximately 86% appear just once. The ten largest make up less than 3.5% of the sample. The material sequenced was PBMCs. This receptor was obtained from a man aged 18 to 29 in good health and CMV-seropositive.

The CDR3 in this case is CASRPFRDSGNTEAFF. The nucleotides are TGTGCCAGCAGGCCATTCCGGGACAGTGGGAACACTGAAGCTTTCTTT. The V and J genes are TRBV28 and TRBJ1-1; TRBD1 aligns with 7 central bases. Via the germline V gene, CDR1 is MDHEN and CDR2 SYDVKM. Measured from the cysteine to the phenylalanine, the CDR3 is 16 residues long. The sequence is cut down to CDR3 DNA, 48 bases in frame from base 1. At the junction V is shortened by 6 bases and J by 1 base; bases outside the gene matches: 11.